This T cell receptor (beta chain) was documented in a study of T cell changes during pregnancy in multiple sclerosis. The protocol was immunoSEQ multiplex PCR, while the TCRdb copy is restricted to in-frame clones and leaves out a portion. In the table there are about 68,000 clones, roughly nine tenths of which are singletons. The sample here was peripheral blood, taken in the second trimester of pregnancy. The TCR comes from a female donor with multiple sclerosis, enrolled in a pregnancy study.

CDR3 DNA: TGTGCCAGTAGTATGGGACAGGGGGATAGCAATCAGCCCCAGCATTTT. This gives the protein CASSMGQGDSNQPQHF. V gene TRBV19 combines with J gene TRBJ1-5, with 11 positions matching TRBD1. CDR3 size: 16 residues. The J segment lost 0 bases and the V segment lost 3 bases, leaving 1 base of the junction unmatched. Germline assignment: CDR1 LNHDA and CDR2 SQIVND (reference sequence). Based on the CDR3 plus reference TRBV19 and TRBJ1-5, the full variable domain is DGGITQSPKYLFRKEGQNVTLSCEQNLNHDAMYWYRQDPGQGLRLIYYSQIVNDFQKGDIAEGYSVSREKKESFPLTVTSAQKNPTAFYLCASSMGQGDSNQPQHFGDGTRLSIL.